This entry lists 30 T cell receptor beta chains sequenced from one sample in a study of blood T cells in healthy people across ages. Then a second PCR, running about 7 to 11 cycles, was carried out with a sample-barcoded 5' primer and a J-beta primer mix. Using its own MiXCR run on the 5' RACE reads, TCRdb lists one record per CDR3 protein. In the table there are 1.5 million or so distinct CDR3 sequences, 42% of which are singletons. Sequenced material: blood. All receptors come from a woman younger than 30 in good health.

This clonotype was counted between two and nine times. The rearrangement uses TRBV6-5 and TRBJ1-3; a possible D gene is TRBD1 (5 bases). Trimming pared 4 bases from V and 4 bases from J, leaving 11 bases between. The length of the CDR3 is 14 residues. Per germline, CDR1 MNHEY and CDR2 SVGAGI. CDR3 sequence (DNA): TGTGCCAGCAGTTCAGGGCGAGCGGGAAACACCATATATTTT. Translating gives CASSSGRAGNTIYF.

This clonotype was recorded a few times. The chain couples TRBV29-1 to TRBJ2-5; 8 nucleotides match TRBD1. The assigned J gene may be wrong: the sequence end matches TRBJ2-7 better. CDR3 length: 12 amino acids. Per germline, CDR1 SQVTM and CDR2 ANQGSEA. The CDR3 DNA is TGCAGCGGCACAGGGGGAGTAGGCGAGCAGTACTTC. Encoded protein: CSGTGGVGEQYF.

The V and J genes are TRBV25-1 and TRBJ2-5; D gene ambiguous. V lost 0 bases and J 5 bases, leaving 19 bases between the germline ends. The CDR3 consists of 17 residues. Germline-derived CDR1 and CDR2 are MGHDK and SYGVNS. CDR3 amino acids: CASSEYSIAGLVETQYF. CDR3 sequence (DNA): TGTGCCAGCAGTGAATACTCGATAGCAGGATTGGTGGAGACCCAGTACTTC.

This chain uses TRBV6-5 with TRBJ1-1; 9 nucleotides agree with TRBD1. The CDR3 has 15 residues. Germline CDR1 MNHEY, CDR2 SVGAGI. The J segment lost 1 base and the V segment lost 1 base, leaving 1 base of the junction unmatched. In nucleotides, the CDR3 is TGTGCCAGCAGTTACTGGACAGGGGCGAACACTGAAGCTTTCTTT. Translation gives CASSYWTGANTEAFF.

V usage is TRBV11-2 and J usage is TRBJ2-5; D remains unclear. Germline assignment: CDR1 SGHAT and CDR2 FQNNGV. The germline V and J ends were trimmed by 1 base and 1 base, with 7 bases remaining between them. This CDR3 region has 14 residues. The CDR3 coding sequence is TGTGCCAGCAGCTTAGGGCTATTCCAAGAGACCCAGTACTTC. Encoded protein: CASSLGLFQETQYF.

The chain recombines TRBV20-1 with TRBJ2-5; the D gene is possibly TRBD2 (6 bases). Germline values: CDR1 DFQATT, CDR2 SNEGSKA (reference sequence). CDR3 size: 16 residues. V lost 1 base and J 11 bases, leaving 26 bases between the germline ends. The CDR3 loop is CSARVPGAYSNNEQYF. The CDR3 bases are TGCAGTGCTAGAGTACCGGGAGCATACAGTAATAATGAGCAGTACTTC.

V and J are TRBV7-2 and TRBJ2-3; D remains unclear. Looked up from germline, CDR1 is SGHTA and CDR2 is FQGNSA. The V end was cut by 4 bases, the J end by 0 bases, with 11 bases between. The CDR3 totals 15 residues. The CDR3 DNA reads as TGTGCCAGCAGCTGGTCTACCTACAGCACAGATACGCAGTATTTT. Protein: CASSWSTYSTDTQYF.

The chain carries TRBV5-1 and TRBJ1-2; 8 nucleotides line up with TRBD1. The CDR3 has 14 residues. The V gene's germline CDR1 is SGHRS and CDR2 YFSETQ. V lost 4 bases, J lost 3 bases, and 5 bases stayed unmatched. This CDR3 is CASSPDRADYGYTF. Here the CDR3 DNA reads TGCGCCAGCAGCCCGGACAGGGCGGACTATGGCTACACCTTC. Supplemented by reference TRBV5-1 and TRBJ1-2, the full variable domain reads KAGVTQTPRYLIKTRGQQVTLSCSPISGHRSVSWYQQTPGQGLQFLFEYFSETQRNKGNFPGRFSGRQFSNSRSEMNVSTLELGDSALYLCASSPDRADYGYTFGSGTRLTVV.

The chain uses TRBV7-9 and TRBJ2-7, with D perhaps TRBD2 (6 bases). Germline values: CDR1 SEHNR, CDR2 FQNEAQ (reference sequence). The CDR3 spans 15 residues. The ends were cut back, 6 bases at V and 2 bases at J, with 17 bases in the middle. The DNA for the CDR3 is TGTGCCAGCAGAAACGAGGGACTCCCTCCCTACGAGCAGTACTTC. It encodes CASRNEGLPPYEQYF.

This clonotype was recorded a few times. The rearrangement links TRBV12-5 to TRBJ2-7, with 9 bases aligning to TRBD2. The germline gives CDR1 LGHNT, CDR2 FRNRAP. V trimming: 4 bases; J trimming: 1 base; junction bases outside the gene matches: 8. The CDR3 consists of 16 residues. The CDR3 DNA sequence: TGTGCTAGTGGTTCGTTGACTAGCGGTTGGTCCTACGAGCAGTACTTC. This translates into CASGSLTSGWSYEQYF.

In DNA, the CDR3 is TGTGCCAGCAGCCAAGTCGGGACAGAAAATGGCTACACCTTC. It translates to CASSQVGTENGYTF. V is TRBV4-2 and J is TRBJ1-2; 7 nucleotides line up with TRBD1. The germline CDR1 and CDR2 sequences are LGHNA and YNFKEQ. With 1 base clipped from V and 6 bases from J, the junction kept 5 bases outside the gene matches. The CDR3 loop spans 14 amino acids.

The chain employs TRBV18 and TRBJ2-3, with a weak D call TRBD2 (7 bases). The CDR3 runs to 13 residues. Per the germline V gene, CDR1 is KGHSH and CDR2 is LQKENI. V lost 3 bases and J 8 bases, leaving 12 bases between the germline ends. CDR3 region: CASSPQGRGTQYF. The CDR3 DNA reads TGTGCCAGCTCACCCCAGGGGAGGGGTACGCAGTATTTT.

This sequence joins TRBV9 and TRBJ1-1; D gene ambiguous. Germline CDR1 and CDR2: SGDLS and YYNGEE. V was trimmed by 3 bases and J by 3 bases, leaving 9 bases between them. The CDR3 is 13 residues long. CDR3 bases: TGTGCCAGCAGCGCCGGGTCCGACACTGAAGCTTTCTTT. Its protein product is CASSAGSDTEAFF.

This clonotype was counted a few times. The rearrangement uses TRBV20-1 and TRBJ2-7; TRBD1 agrees at 7 bases. CDR1 and CDR2 (germline): DFQATT, SNEGSKA (reference sequence). Losses at the gene ends were 6 bases for V and 6 bases for J; bases not matched to a gene: 14. The CDR3 has 14 residues. CDR3 DNA: TGCAGTGCCGTACAATCGACAGGGTTGGTCGAGCAGTACTTC. This codes for CSAVQSTGLVEQYF.

This clonotype was seen just once. This rearrangement joins TRBV6-2 or TRBV6-3 to TRBJ2-3; 7 bases match TRBD2. J gave up 8 bases and V 7 bases, and 6 bases lay outside the gene matches. Germline CDR1 MNHEY, CDR2 SVGEGT. The CDR3 sequence is 12 residues long. CDR3: CASTLGGTTQYF. The CDR3 DNA reads TGTGCCAGCACACTGGGGGGGACTACGCAGTATTTT.

This clonotype was detected a few times. The chain uses TRBV2 and TRBJ1-5; D is uncertain. The CDR3 runs to 12 residues. The V gene lost 10 bases and the J gene lost 3 bases, with 10 bases spanning the gap. CDR1 and CDR2 (germline): SNHLY, FYNNEI. The CDR3 sequence is CAIGRFNQPQHF. For the CDR3, the DNA is TGTGCCATTGGACGTTTCAATCAGCCCCAGCATTTT.

This chain uses TRBV10-3 with TRBJ2-5; TRBD1 is a possible D gene (6 bases). This CDR3 is built from 13 residues. Germline lookup yields CDR1 ENHRY and CDR2 SYGVKD. V was shortened by 6 bases and J by 11 bases, with 19 bases between the two germline ends. CDR3 coding DNA: TGTGCCATCAGCGCCAGGACAGAGAATGAGCAGTACTTC. This gives the protein CAISARTENEQYF.

This clonotype turned up a few times. The rearrangement uses TRBV9 and TRBJ2-2; tentative D call: TRBD2 (6 bases). Looked up from germline, CDR1 is SGDLS and CDR2 is YYNGEE. Deletions cut 0 bases from V and 1 base from J, with 13 bases between. The CDR3 totals 17 residues. CDR3 residues: CASSVAMGLLNTGELFF. The CDR3 bases are TGTGCCAGCAGCGTAGCCATGGGACTTTTGAACACCGGGGAGCTGTTTTTT.

Note on this clonotype: The junction departs from germline at one end; a sequencing error may be responsible. The chain combines TRBV2 with TRBJ1-2; tentatively, D is TRBD1 (6 bases). This CDR3 is built from 14 residues. Germline assignment: CDR1 SNHLY and CDR2 FYNNEI. The CDR3 spells CTSSENREAGGYTF. As DNA, the CDR3 is TGTACCAGCAGTGAGAACAGGGAGGCCGGAGGCTACACCTTC.

Only one count was recorded for this clonotype. The V gene is TRBV9, the J gene TRBJ2-7; weak D call: TRBD2 (6 bases). The V gene lost 2 bases and the J gene lost 3 bases, with 15 bases spanning the gap. From germline, CDR1 is SGDLS and CDR2 YYNGEE. The CDR3 has 15 residues. CDR3 loop: CASSVGPSELYEQYF. The CDR3 DNA reads as TGTGCCAGCAGCGTCGGTCCTAGCGAACTCTACGAGCAGTACTTC.

This clonotype was seen only once. The V gene is TRBV4-1, the J gene TRBJ1-2; D unresolved. There are 15 residues in the CDR3. The germline CDR1 and CDR2 sequences are MGHRA and YSYEKL. The ends were cut back, 4 bases at V and 3 bases at J, with 15 bases in the middle. The CDR3 region has the DNA TGCGCCAGCAGCCGCATAGCATCTGGGGACTATGGCTACACCTTC. Translation: CASSRIASGDYGYTF.

This clonotype was counted a single time. The chain carries TRBV6-6 and TRBJ1-1; a weak D match, TRBD1 (6 bases). The V end lost 7 bases, the J end lost 6 bases, and 18 bases lay between the germline ends. The CDR3 length is 14 residues. Germline V gene sequence: CDR1 MNHNY, CDR2 SVGAGI (reference sequence). The CDR3 is CASILDSHPPEAFF. CDR3 coding DNA: TGTGCCAGCATCCTGGACAGTCATCCCCCTGAAGCTTTCTTT.

This clonotype appeared a few times. V usage is TRBV10-3 and J usage is TRBJ2-5, with TRBD2 identical over 7 bases. Trimming cost V 3 bases and J 3 bases; bases outside gene matches: 1. This CDR3 has 13 residues. Germline V gene sequence: CDR1 ENHRY, CDR2 SYGVKD. The CDR3, as DNA: TGTGCCATCAGTGACGCGGGGGAAGAGACCCAGTACTTC. This sequence encodes CAISDAGEETQYF.

V usage is TRBV15 and J usage is TRBJ1-4; TRBD1 aligns across 7 bases. The CDR3 totals 16 residues. The germline gives CDR1 LNHNV, CDR2 YYDKDF (reference sequence). Trimming at V came to 3 bases and at J to 8 bases, leaving 12 bases not matched to a gene. The CDR3 DNA sequence: TGTGCCACCAGCAGTGGGCTGGAGGGGGCGTGGGAAAAACTGTTTTTT. Protein sequence: CATSSGLEGAWEKLFF.

V and J are TRBV6-5 and TRBJ2-3, with 8 positions matching TRBD2. V lost 8 bases and J lost 5; bases outside the gene matches: 9. This CDR3 spans 14 amino acids. Germline-derived CDR1 and CDR2 are MNHEY and SVGAGI. The CDR3 region is CASRGGQGGDTQYF. The CDR3 DNA follows: TGTGCCAGCCGGGGGGGCCAAGGGGGAGATACGCAGTATTTT.

The V call is TRBV7-2, the J call TRBJ2-7; 7 nucleotides line up with TRBD1. This CDR3 spans 13 amino acids. The ends lost 4 bases at V and 4 bases at J; junction bases unmatched: 4. CDR1 is SGHTA, CDR2 FQGNSA, per germline. The CDR3 DNA is TGTGCCAGCAGCTCGGACAGGTTGTACGAGCAGTACTTC. It specifies CASSSDRLYEQYF.

This clonotype occurred a few times. The chain is built from TRBV5-1 and TRBJ2-2; the D is unclear. The CDR3 totals 15 residues. Trimming shortened V by 1 base and J by 0 bases, and 7 bases separated the two germline ends. Germline CDR1 is SGHRS and CDR2 is YFSETQ. CDR3 bases: TGCGCCAGCAGCTTGTCCACCACGAACACCGGGGAGCTGTTTTTT. This sequence encodes CASSLSTTNTGELFF.

This clonotype was recorded a few times. The chain carries TRBV4-1 and TRBJ1-5; D is ambiguous. Germline CDR1 and CDR2: MGHRA and YSYEKL. The CDR3 is made up of 15 amino acids. V shed 1 base and J shed 9 bases, with 16 bases lying between them. CDR3 sequence reads: CASSQVKDPPGPQHF. The CDR3 region has the DNA TGCGCCAGCAGCCAAGTAAAAGACCCCCCCGGGCCCCAGCATTTT.

This chain uses TRBV7-3 with TRBJ2-3; the D is unclear. CDR1 and CDR2 (germline): SGHTA, FQGTGA. The CDR3 loop spans 13 amino acids. The ends were cut back, 4 bases at V and 4 bases at J, with 9 bases in the middle. The CDR3 spells CASSSGWADTQYF. The CDR3, as DNA: TGTGCCAGCAGCTCGGGCTGGGCAGATACGCAGTATTTT.

The chain couples TRBV7-9 to TRBJ1-1; the match to TRBD1 covers 9 bases. The germline V gene has CDR1 SEHNR and CDR2 FQNEAQ (reference sequence). CDR3 size: 16 residues. V lost 0 bases and J lost 1; bases outside the gene matches: 3. The CDR3 sequence is CASSLAWTGANTEAFF. The DNA for the CDR3 is TGTGCCAGCAGCTTAGCGTGGACAGGGGCGAACACTGAAGCTTTCTTT.